The 27 T cell receptor beta chains below come from one sample, sequenced in a study of blood T cell repertoires in COVID-19. Sequencing was performed with immunoSEQ multiplex PCR; in TCRdb, only in-frame clones are kept and a portion is missing. The sample gives about 330,000 clones, approximately 85% of which show up once; 7.2% is in the top ten. Sequences were obtained from peripheral blood. These receptors originate from a human donor in a cohort sampled during active COVID-19.

The chain recombines TRBV2 with TRBJ2-7, with 9 bases matching TRBD1. The CDR3 consists of 15 residues. Germline V gives CDR1 SNHLY, CDR2 FYNNEI. V trimming: 3 bases; J trimming: 0 bases; junction bases outside the gene matches: 3. CDR3 sequence: CASSDPGQGSYEQYF. The CDR3 DNA reads TGTGCCAGCAGTGACCCGGGACAGGGCTCCTACGAGCAGTACTTC.

The rearrangement uses TRBV29-1 and TRBJ2-1, with 9 nucleotides matching TRBD2. Germline V CDR1 and CDR2: SQVTM, ANQGSEA. The CDR3 spans 13 residues. The CDR3 sequence: CRAEGLAYNEQFF. CDR3 nucleotide sequence: TGCAGGGCGGAAGGACTAGCGTACAATGAGCAGTTCTTC.

This clone occurred once. The chain combines TRBV10-3 with TRBJ1-1; D is perhaps TRBD1 (5 bases). V was shortened by 0 bases and J by 4 bases, with 15 bases between the two germline ends. CDR3 length equals 16 residues. The germline gives CDR1 ENHRY, CDR2 SYGVKD. The CDR3 nucleotides read TGTGCCATCAGTGAGTCTAGATCACAGGCGCCCACTGAAGCTTTCTTT. Translation: CAISESRSQAPTEAFF.

In its sample, this clone was seen once. This chain connects TRBV7-2 to TRBJ2-2; TRBD2 agrees at 13 bases. The CDR3 runs to 17 residues. Trimming at V came to 6 bases and at J to 7 bases, leaving 11 bases not matched to a gene. CDR1 SGHTA and CDR2 FQGNSA come from the germline V gene. The CDR3 loop is CASSRGGLAGFGGELFF. CDR3 DNA: TGTGCCAGCAGTCGAGGGGGACTAGCGGGGTTTGGCGGGGAGCTGTTTTTT.

V gene TRBV3-1 (or the pseudogene TRBV3-2) combines with J gene TRBJ2-7; 8 bases are a match to TRBD1. Germline V CDR1 and CDR2: LGHDT, YNNKEL (reference sequence). Germline trimming cut 3 bases from V and 5 bases from J; bases unmatched to any gene: 6. This CDR3 spans 14 amino acids. The CDR3 sequence: CASSQMTGEDEQYF. The CDR3 region has the DNA TGTGCCAGCAGCCAGATGACAGGGGAGGACGAGCAGTACTTC.

This chain links TRBV19 with TRBJ2-1; 15 bases map to TRBD2. J was trimmed by 4 bases and V by 3 bases; bases with no gene match: 7. Germline V gene lookup returns CDR1 LNHDA and CDR2 SQIVND (reference sequence). The CDR3 is made up of 18 amino acids. The CDR3 sequence is CASSMGLAGGEAYNEQFF. The CDR3 region has the DNA TGTGCCAGTAGTATGGGACTAGCGGGGGGCGAAGCTTACAATGAGCAGTTCTTC.

This chain uses TRBV27 with TRBJ2-7; 11 bases agree with TRBD1. J lost 2 bases, V lost 4 bases, and 4 bases had no gene match. Germline V gene lookup returns CDR1 MNHEY and CDR2 SMNVEV (reference sequence). The CDR3 length is 15 residues. The chain's CDR3 is CASSSGQGATYEQYF. CDR3 in DNA: TGTGCCAGCAGTTCTGGACAGGGGGCGACCTACGAGCAGTACTTC.

The chain carries TRBV6-5 and TRBJ1-2; D possibly corresponds to TRBD1 (6 bases). CDR3 length equals 13 residues. The V end was cut by 4 bases, the J end by 8 bases, with 14 bases between. The germline gives CDR1 MNHEY, CDR2 SVGAGI. The CDR3 DNA is TGTGCCAGCAGTTTAAACACAGGGACCGGCTACACCTTC. Protein sequence: CASSLNTGTGYTF.

In its sample, this clone was seen once. V gene TRBV6-5 combines with J gene TRBJ1-1, with 10 bases lining up with TRBD1. The germline V gene encodes CDR1 MNHEY and CDR2 SVGAGI. V was pared by 4 bases and J by 3 bases, with 5 bases of the junction left unmatched. This CDR3 region has 15 residues. The CDR3 loop reads CASSWVGQGDTEAFF. As DNA, the CDR3 is TGTGCCAGCAGTTGGGTTGGACAGGGGGACACTGAAGCTTTCTTT.

The chain is built from TRBV18 and TRBJ2-3, with D possibly TRBD2 on 6 matching bases. With 3 bases removed from V and 6 bases from J, the gap between germline ends came to 19 bases. The length of the CDR3 is 16 residues. Germline V gives CDR1 KGHSH, CDR2 LQKENI. In DNA form, the CDR3 reads TGTGCCAGCTCACCGGGACGGGGGTCCTCTTTTGATACGCAGTATTTT. The encoded protein is CASSPGRGSSFDTQYF.

The J gene is TRBJ2-3, the V gene TRBV5-4; 7 positions match TRBD2. The CDR3 covers 15 residues. Germline values: CDR1 SGHNT, CDR2 YYREEE (reference sequence). V lost 1 base to trimming and J lost 0 bases; unmatched junction nucleotides: 2. The CDR3 DNA reads TGTGCCAGCAGCTTGCTAGCGGTTAGCACAGATACGCAGTATTTT. It codes for CASSLLAVSTDTQYF.

This clone was detected many times. The rearrangement joins TRBV6-5 to TRBJ2-5; 7 bases are shared with TRBD1. Germline V gene sequence: CDR1 MNHEY, CDR2 SVGAGI. CDR3 size: 15 residues. The ends lost 2 bases at V and 5 bases at J; junction bases unmatched: 8. CDR3 loop: CASSYLGGESETQYF. The CDR3 DNA follows: TGTGCCAGCAGTTACCTAGGGGGCGAATCGGAGACCCAGTACTTC.

This chain joins TRBV19 and TRBJ1-5; 9 bases are a match to TRBD1. V gave up 5 bases and J gave up 4 bases; unmatched junction bases: 12. This CDR3 region has 17 residues. CDR1 is LNHDA and CDR2 is SQIVND in the germline V gene (reference sequence). The CDR3 bases are TGTGCCAGTAGTCTCTACCCGGGACAGGGAGATAATCAGCCCCAGCATTTT. This encodes CASSLYPGQGDNQPQHF.

The genes are TRBV5-4 and TRBJ2-1; tentatively, D is TRBD2 (7 bases). V lost 0 bases and J lost 6, with 22 bases in between. The CDR3 runs to 18 residues. The germline CDR1 and CDR2 sequences are SGHNT and YYREEE (reference sequence). The CDR3 loop reads CASSLAIYGGRRGNEQFF. CDR3 in DNA: TGTGCCAGCAGCTTGGCGATCTACGGGGGGCGACGTGGCAATGAGCAGTTCTTC. Together with reference TRBV5-4 and TRBJ2-1, the CDR3 gives the full variable domain: ETGVTQSPTHLIKTRGQQVTLRCSSQSGHNTVSWYQQALGQGPQFIFQYYREEENGRGNFPPRFSGLQFPNYSSELNVNALELDDSALYLCASSLAIYGGRRGNEQFFGPGTRLTVL.

This rearrangement joins TRBV19 to TRBJ1-5; D gene uncertain. Germline V CDR1 and CDR2: LNHDA, SQIVND (reference sequence). The CDR3 is 14 amino acids. V dropped 2 bases and J dropped 7 bases, with 12 bases sitting between them. The chain's CDR3 is CASSILTEGQPQHF. In DNA form, the CDR3 reads TGTGCCAGTAGTATACTGACGGAGGGACAGCCCCAGCATTTT.

The gene calls are TRBV7-2 and TRBJ1-2; TRBD1 matches at 7 bases. Trimming removed 0 bases from V and 3 bases from J; junction bases left unmatched: 4. CDR3 length equals 15 residues. Per germline, CDR1 SGHTA and CDR2 FQGNSA. The CDR3, as DNA: TGTGCCAGCAGCTTAGCGGGGGGACAGTACTATGGCTACACCTTC. Translation gives CASSLAGGQYYGYTF.

This chain joins TRBV29-1 and TRBJ1-2; TRBD1 aligns across 8 bases. V lost 4 bases to trimming and J lost 4 bases; unmatched junction nucleotides: 5. The CDR3 totals 13 residues. Germline CDR1 and CDR2: SQVTM and ANQGSEA. CDR3 region: CSVANRGIYGYTF. In DNA, the CDR3 is TGCAGCGTTGCGAACAGGGGGATCTATGGCTACACCTTC.

The chain couples TRBV6-5 to TRBJ2-3, with TRBD1 matching over 9 bases. V lost 6 bases, J lost 4 bases, and 8 bases stayed unmatched. The CDR3 runs 15 residues. The germline gives CDR1 MNHEY, CDR2 SVGAGI. CDR3: CASRATGGKADTQYF. CDR3 bases: TGTGCCAGCAGAGCGACAGGGGGAAAGGCAGATACGCAGTATTTT.

A single count supports this clone. In DNA, the CDR3 is TGTGCCAGCAGCTTTGTTACTAGTCCCCACGAGCAGTACTTC. It translates to CASSFVTSPHEQYF. The chain has TRBV5-4 and TRBJ2-7; possible D gene TRBD2, 5 bases. Germline V gene data show CDR1 as SGHNT and CDR2 as YYREEE (reference sequence). CDR3 size: 14 residues. Trimming cost V 2 bases and J 5 bases, with 14 bases left between them.

The genes are TRBV10-3 and TRBJ2-7, with TRBD2 identical over 9 bases. CDR3 length equals 13 residues. Germline V lookup: CDR1 ENHRY, CDR2 SYGVKD. Losses at the gene ends were 8 bases for V and 3 bases for J; bases not matched to a gene: 5. This CDR3 reads CAIGGGALYEQYF. The CDR3 nucleotides read TGTGCCATCGGCGGGGGGGCCCTCTACGAGCAGTACTTC.

The chain employs TRBV19 and TRBJ1-3; the D gene is possibly TRBD1 (6 bases). The V end was cut by 5 bases, the J end by 0 bases, with 11 bases between. Per the germline V gene, CDR1 is LNHDA and CDR2 is SQIVND (reference sequence). The CDR3 length is 15 residues. For the CDR3, the DNA is TGTGCCAGTAGTGCAGGGGTTAACTCTGGAAACACCATATATTTT. Its translation is CASSAGVNSGNTIYF.

This clone was seen ten or more times. The rearrangement uses TRBV7-2 and TRBJ2-7, with D possibly TRBD1 on 6 matching bases. Germline V gene data show CDR1 as SGHTA and CDR2 as FQGNSA. The CDR3 is made up of 14 amino acids. The ends were cut back, 1 base at V and 6 bases at J, with 13 bases in the middle. The CDR3 sequence: CASSLVIRGGEQYF. CDR3 DNA: TGTGCCAGCAGCTTAGTTATCAGGGGTGGCGAGCAGTACTTC.

The V gene is TRBV15, the J gene TRBJ2-1; 7 nucleotides line up with TRBD1. This CDR3 contains 15 residues. V lost 1 base, J lost 7 bases, and 7 bases stayed unmatched. From germline, CDR1 is LNHNV and CDR2 YYDKDF (reference sequence). In DNA form, the CDR3 reads TGTGCCACCAGCAGAGGGGGACAGAGCCTGAATGAGCAGTTCTTC. It translates to CATSRGGQSLNEQFF.

For the CDR3, the DNA is TGTGCCAGCAGTTTTAGAGGTAGCTCCTACAATGAGCAGTTCTTC. Translating it yields CASSFRGSSYNEQFF. The chain combines TRBV11-2 with TRBJ2-1, with no clear D. Trimming shortened V by 6 bases and J by 0 bases, and 12 bases separated the two germline ends. CDR3 length: 15 residues. Germline CDR1 is SGHAT and CDR2 is FQNNGV.

This clone was recorded a few times. The chain uses TRBV28 and TRBJ1-1; D remains unclear. The V end lost 5 bases, the J end lost 3 bases, and 4 bases lay between the germline ends. The germline gives CDR1 MDHEN, CDR2 SYDVKM. The CDR3 has 11 residues. CDR3 nucleotide sequence: TGTGCCAGCAGTCCGGACACTGAAGCTTTCTTT. Translating gives CASSPDTEAFF.

The chain carries TRBV7-3 and TRBJ2-2; 7 nucleotides line up with TRBD1. Losses at the gene ends were 0 bases for V and 3 bases for J; bases not matched to a gene: 4. The CDR3 extends over 16 amino acids. The germline V gene encodes CDR1 SGHTA and CDR2 FQGTGA. The CDR3 DNA reads TGTGCCAGCAGCTTAACAGGGGGCACGTACACCGGGGAGCTGTTTTTT. Translating gives CASSLTGGTYTGELFF.

The genes are TRBV7-9 and TRBJ1-1; the match to TRBD1 covers 8 bases. From germline, CDR1 is SEHNR and CDR2 FQNEAQ (reference sequence). The CDR3 is 15 residues long. Losses at the gene ends were 4 bases for V and 3 bases for J; bases not matched to a gene: 7. This chain's CDR3 is CASSSGQGDDTEAFF. In DNA form, the CDR3 reads TGTGCCAGCAGCTCCGGACAGGGAGATGACACTGAAGCTTTCTTT.